One sample yielded the 27 T cell receptor beta chains listed below, sequenced in a study of blood T cell repertoires in COVID-19. Sequencing was performed with immunoSEQ multiplex PCR; in TCRdb, only in-frame clones are kept and a portion is missing. This table has about 310,000 clones, about nine tenths appearing once. Sequenced: peripheral blood. All receptors derive from a man in his fifties with active or convalescent COVID-19.

The V call is TRBV9, the J call TRBJ1-2; D gene ambiguous. CDR3 length: 12 residues. V lost 3 bases, J lost 2 bases, and 5 bases lay in between. The germline V gene has CDR1 SGDLS and CDR2 YYNGEE. CDR3 DNA: TGTGCCAGCAGCGGGGCCAACTATGGCTACACCTTC. This codes for CASSGANYGYTF.

As DNA, the CDR3 is TGTGCCAGCAGCCTGAGGGACTTCGACAATGAGCAGTTCTTC. This encodes CASSLRDFDNEQFF. This rearrangement joins TRBV5-8 to TRBJ2-1; tentative D call: TRBD2 (6 bases). V was clipped by 4 bases and J by 5 bases, with 13 bases between them. This CDR3 contains 14 residues. Germline CDR1 SGHTS, CDR2 YDEGEE.

The chain recombines TRBV5-1 with TRBJ2-1; the match to TRBD2 covers 7 bases. Losses at the gene ends were 3 bases for V and 5 bases for J; bases not matched to a gene: 11. CDR3 length equals 16 residues. The germline gives CDR1 SGHRS, CDR2 YFSETQ. CDR3 DNA: TGCGCCAGCAGCTGGACGACTAGCCGCACAGACAATGAGCAGTTCTTC. Its translation is CASSWTTSRTDNEQFF.

V is TRBV5-8 and J is TRBJ2-3; no clear D. Looked up from germline, CDR1 is SGHTS and CDR2 is YDEGEE. V dropped 3 bases and J dropped 0 bases, with 11 bases sitting between them. This CDR3 spans 15 amino acids. The CDR3 DNA sequence: TGTGCCAGCAGCTCCTATTCGACTAGCACAGATACGCAGTATTTT. Protein: CASSSYSTSTDTQYF.

This clone was seen only once. The chain has TRBV7-2 and TRBJ2-2; 7 bases map to TRBD1. Germline V gene sequence: CDR1 SGHTA, CDR2 FQGNSA. V dropped 4 bases and J dropped 1; count of bases not matched to a gene: 6. The CDR3 spans 16 residues. CDR3 DNA: TGTGCCAGCAGCTGGGGGAACAGGGGGAACACCGGGGAGCTGTTTTTT. Translated: CASSWGNRGNTGELFF.

This clone was counted only a few times. J is TRBJ1-2 and V is TRBV7-9, with 7 bases fitting TRBD1. This CDR3 region has 14 residues. Germline V lookup: CDR1 SEHNR, CDR2 FQNEAQ (reference sequence). The trim removed 4 bases at V and 3 bases at J, leaving 5 bases unmatched. In DNA, the CDR3 is TGTGCCAGCAGCTCTCAGGGGGATCACTATGGCTACACCTTC. Protein: CASSSQGDHYGYTF.

The CDR3 loop is CASSYSDRGSYEQYF. The CDR3 DNA is TGTGCCAGCAGTTACTCCGACAGGGGGTCCTACGAGCAGTACTTC. This chain connects TRBV6-5 to TRBJ2-7; 9 bases agree with TRBD1. The germline V gene has CDR1 MNHEY and CDR2 SVGAGI. The CDR3 extends over 15 amino acids. J lost 1 base, V lost 0 bases, and 1 base had no gene match.

This chain links TRBV7-6 with TRBJ2-3; a possible D gene is TRBD1 (5 bases). Germline V gives CDR1 SGHVS, CDR2 FNYEAQ. This CDR3 has 15 residues. The ends were cut back, 2 bases at V and 4 bases at J, with 13 bases in the middle. The CDR3 bases are TGTGCCAGCAGCTTACCGTCCCAGGGTGCAGATACGCAGTATTTT. Amino acids: CASSLPSQGADTQYF. Full variable domain (missing parts from reference TRBV7-6 and TRBJ2-3): GAGVSQSPRYKVTKRGQDVALRCDPISGHVSLYWYRQALGQGPEFLTYFNYEAQQDKSGLPNDRFSAERPEGSISTLTIQRTEQRDSAMYRCASSLPSQGADTQYFGPGTRLTVL.

This clone was recorded only once. The chain couples TRBV11-1 to TRBJ1-1; TRBD1 might be the D (6 bases). This CDR3 is 13 amino acids long. V lost 6 bases to trimming and J lost 6 bases, with 14 bases between them. CDR1 SGHAT and CDR2 FQDESV come from the germline V gene (reference sequence). CDR3 amino acids: CASRQGQVAEAFF. In DNA, the CDR3 is TGTGCCAGCAGACAGGGTCAAGTCGCTGAAGCTTTCTTT. The variable domain in full, with the rest retrieved from reference TRBV11-1 and TRBJ1-1, is EAEVAQSPRYKITEKSQAVAFWCDPISGHATLYWYRQILGQGPELLVQFQDESVVDDSQLPKDRFSAERLKGVDSTLKIQPAELGDSAMYLCASRQGQVAEAFFGQGTRLTVV.

This rearrangement joins TRBV30 to TRBJ2-1, with 7 bases lining up with TRBD1. Germline lookup yields CDR1 GTSNPN and CDR2 SVGIG (reference sequence). The CDR3 is 15 residues long. The trim removed 0 bases at V and 2 bases at J, leaving 4 bases unmatched. The CDR3 sequence: CAWSVRGYTYNEQFF. In DNA, the CDR3 is TGTGCCTGGAGTGTCAGGGGGTACACCTACAATGAGCAGTTCTTC. The complete variable domain, with remaining parts taken from reference TRBV30 and TRBJ2-1, reads SQTIHQWPATLVQPVGSPLSLECTVEGTSNPNLYWYRQAAGRGLQLLFYSVGIGQISSEVPQNLSASRPQDRQFILSSKKLLLSDSGFYLCAWSVRGYTYNEQFFGPGTRLTVL.

This clone is a singleton in its sample. The chain joins TRBV7-9 to TRBJ1-1; a possible D gene is TRBD1 (5 bases). V shed 1 base and J shed 3 bases, with 12 bases lying between them. The CDR3 runs to 15 residues. Germline-derived CDR1 and CDR2 are SEHNR and FQNEAQ (reference sequence). CDR3 DNA: TGTGCCAGCAGCTTAGGACAGTATGGAGACACTGAAGCTTTCTTT. It encodes CASSLGQYGDTEAFF.

This clone was observed once. An end of the junction does not agree with germline; a read error may underlie this. This chain uses TRBV6-5 with TRBJ1-2; 7 bases are shared with TRBD1. In germline, CDR1 is MNHEY, CDR2 SVGAGI. There are 15 residues in the CDR3. The CDR3 spells CASSYDRVGIYGYIF. In DNA form, the CDR3 reads TGTGCCAGCAGTTACGACAGGGTGGGGATCTATGGCTACATCTTC.

This clone was detected once. The genes are TRBV10-3 and TRBJ1-3; tentative D call: TRBD1 (5 bases). V was trimmed by 0 bases and J by 0 bases, leaving 12 bases between them. Germline values: CDR1 ENHRY, CDR2 SYGVKD. This CDR3 region has 17 residues. CDR3 residues: CAISESPQGLSGNTIYF. The CDR3 nucleotides read TGTGCCATCAGTGAGTCCCCCCAGGGCCTCTCTGGAAACACCATATATTTT.

The chain has TRBV7-2 and TRBJ2-5, with a possible D match to TRBD2 (5 bases). This CDR3 has 14 residues. CDR1 and CDR2 from the germline V gene are SGHTA and FQGNSA. V lost 4 bases and J lost 2, with 11 bases in between. The CDR3 nucleotides read TGTGCCAGCAGCTCCCGGGAAACACAAGAGACCCAGTACTTC. As protein: CASSSRETQETQYF.

The rearrangement uses TRBV28 and TRBJ1-3; D unresolved. The CDR3 is made up of 17 amino acids. Between the trimmed V and J ends, which lost 7 bases and 1 base, there was a span of 20 bases. Germline V gives CDR1 MDHEN, CDR2 SYDVKM. The CDR3 region is CASTLPDGRGSGNTIYF. CDR3 DNA: TGTGCCAGCACCCTACCCGACGGACGGGGATCTGGAAACACCATATATTTT. The complete variable domain, with remaining parts taken from reference TRBV28 and TRBJ1-3, reads DVKVTQSSRYLVKRTGEKVFLECVQDMDHENMFWYRQDPGLGLRLIYFSYDVKMKEKGDIPEGYSVSREKKERFSLILESASTNQTSMYLCASTLPDGRGSGNTIYFGEGSWLTVV.

The CDR3 spells CSVEDGQGLGNEQFF. DNA for the CDR3: TGCAGCGTTGAGGATGGGCAGGGCCTCGGCAATGAGCAGTTCTTC. The genes are TRBV29-1 and TRBJ2-1, with D possibly matching TRBD1 (5 bases). The CDR3 consists of 15 residues. Germline V gives CDR1 SQVTM, CDR2 ANQGSEA. Trimming took 3 bases from V and 6 from J, leaving 18 bases between them.

The chain combines TRBV21-1 with TRBJ1-2; the table calls TRBD1, which could not be checked here. TRBV21-1 is marked as a pseudogene. The CDR3 consists of 16 residues. The CDR3 spells CASSSTQGLTNYGYTF. The CDR3 coding sequence is TGTGCCAGCAGTTCGACACAGGGCCTCACTAACTATGGCTACACCTTC.

This clone was seen a single time. V gene TRBV11-2 combines with J gene TRBJ2-1; TRBD2 is a possible D gene (6 bases). The V and J ends lost 10 bases and 0 bases respectively, with 16 bases between them. Germline V gene sequence: CDR1 SGHAT, CDR2 FQNNGV. This CDR3 region has 15 residues. The CDR3 region is CAISEGSGSYNEQFF. CDR3 nucleotides: TGTGCCATCTCGGAGGGGAGCGGCTCCTACAATGAGCAGTTCTTC.

The chain carries TRBV27 and TRBJ2-3, with TRBD2 matching over 10 bases. CDR1 and CDR2 from the germline V gene are MNHEY and SMNVEV (reference sequence). This CDR3 is built from 15 residues. Germline trimming cut 6 bases from V and 4 bases from J; bases unmatched to any gene: 7. CDR3 residues: CASSLAGDGADTQYF. CDR3 DNA sequence: TGTGCCAGCAGCCTAGCGGGAGACGGGGCAGATACGCAGTATTTT.

The chain couples TRBV4-3 to TRBJ2-7, with 7 bases fitting TRBD2. J was trimmed by 0 bases and V by 3 bases; bases with no gene match: 14. The CDR3 has 18 amino acids. Per the germline V gene, CDR1 is LGHNA and CDR2 is YSLEER. In nucleotides, the CDR3 is TGCGCCAGCAGCCACCCCCCGAACGTAGAGCGGGGCTCCTACGAGCAGTACTTC. It codes for CASSHPPNVERGSYEQYF.

The gene calls are TRBV19 and TRBJ1-3, with a possible D match to TRBD1 (6 bases). CDR3 length: 14 residues. Germline-derived CDR1 and CDR2 are LNHDA and SQIVND (reference sequence). Trimming took off 7 bases at V and 2 bases at J, with 12 bases between the two ends. CDR3 DNA: TGTGCCAGTAAAAGCGGGGGCCCTGGAAACACCATATATTTT. Residues: CASKSGGPGNTIYF. Using reference TRBV19 and TRBJ1-3 for the parts outside the CDR3, the full variable domain is DGGITQSPKYLFRKEGQNVTLSCEQNLNHDAMYWYRQDPGQGLRLIYYSQIVNDFQKGDIAEGYSVSREKKESFPLTVTSAQKNPTAFYLCASKSGGPGNTIYFGEGSWLTVV.

V gene TRBV4-3 combines with J gene TRBJ2-7, with 7 positions matching TRBD1. The germline V gene has CDR1 LGHNA and CDR2 YSLEER. With V trimmed by 2 bases and J by 5 bases, 3 bases remained unmatched. The CDR3 loop spans 13 amino acids. In DNA form, the CDR3 reads TGCGCCAGCAGCCAAACACAGGGGAACGAGCAGTACTTC. Amino acids: CASSQTQGNEQYF.

The J gene is TRBJ2-5, the V gene TRBV5-6; no definite D call. Between the trimmed V and J ends, which lost 2 bases and 3 bases, there was a span of 14 bases. The CDR3 sequence is 15 residues long. The germline V gene encodes CDR1 SGHDT and CDR2 YYEEEE. CDR3 residues: CASSFDSQLKETQYF. The CDR3 DNA reads TGTGCCAGCAGCTTTGACTCACAACTCAAAGAGACCCAGTACTTC. Complete variable domain (other parts from reference TRBV5-6 and TRBJ2-5): DAGVTQSPTHLIKTRGQQVTLRCSPKSGHDTVSWYQQALGQGPQFIFQYYEEEERQRGNFPDRFSGHQFPNYSSELNVNALLLGDSALYLCASSFDSQLKETQYFGPGTRLLVL.

A single count supports this clone. The rearrangement links TRBV30 to TRBJ2-1; no reliable D call. The V gene lost 1 base and the J gene lost 5 bases, with 18 bases spanning the gap. The CDR3 covers 16 residues. Germline CDR1 is GTSNPN and CDR2 is SVGIG (reference sequence). The CDR3 coding sequence is TGTGCCTGGAGTGCGATTGAGAGGCTTTCGGACAATGAGCAGTTCTTC. It specifies CAWSAIERLSDNEQFF.

Worth noting for this clone: The same CDR3 can be traced to other DNA sequences in this sample. This chain links TRBV5-1 with TRBJ2-7; D unresolved. Per the germline V gene, CDR1 is SGHRS and CDR2 is YFSETQ. V lost 0 bases and J 0 bases, leaving 7 bases between the germline ends. The CDR3 is 14 residues long. The DNA for the CDR3 is TGCGCCAGCAGCTTGGCATCGAGCTCCTACGAGCAGTACTTC. As protein: CASSLASSSYEQYF.

The CDR3 protein is CASSISTGAEALHF. In DNA form, the CDR3 reads TGTGCCAGTAGTATATCGACCGGCGCCGAGGCCCTCCACTTT. This chain connects TRBV19 to TRBJ1-6; D ambiguous. Per germline, CDR1 LNHDA and CDR2 SQIVND (reference sequence). The length of the CDR3 is 14 residues. V was cut by 2 bases and J by 14 bases, with 16 bases left in between.

The V call is TRBV7-2, the J call TRBJ1-3; TRBD1 is a possible D gene (5 bases). V was shortened by 2 bases and J by 1 base, with 9 bases between the two germline ends. The germline gives CDR1 SGHTA, CDR2 FQGNSA. The CDR3 is 15 residues long. DNA of the CDR3: TGTGCCAGCAGCTTACAGGGAGGATCTGGAAACACCATATATTTT. This encodes CASSLQGGSGNTIYF. Combining the CDR3 with reference TRBV7-2 and TRBJ1-3 gives the whole variable domain GAGVSQSPSNKVTEKGKDVELRCDPISGHTALYWYRQSLGQGLEFLIYFQGNSAPDKSGLPSDRFSAERTGGSVSTLTIQRTQQEDSAVYLCASSLQGGSGNTIYFGEGSWLTVV.